The present entry profiles one T cell receptor beta chain with its context. What it binds is unknown. The data derive from a study of breast tumors, draining lymph nodes, adjacent tissues. Study conclusions and caveats: Tumor TCR diversity was below lymph nodes but above nontumor tissue.

Germline lookup yields CDR1 DFQATT and CDR2 SNEGSKA (reference sequence). This CDR3 comprises 12 residues. TCRdb fed the multiplex PCR reads into MiXCR, producing one record per CDR3 protein. Of approximately 52,000 distinct CDR3 sequences listed, 35% to 50% were seen once; the top ten hold roughly a tenth. The chain is built from TRBV20-1 and TRBJ1-4, with D tentatively TRBD1 (6 bases). Sequencing used breast tumor tissue. This TCR came from a female donor with breast cancer. Some clones in this sample may be carry-over from other donors' samples. CDR3 in amino acids: CGAREQGEKLFF. CDR3 DNA: TGCGGCGCTAGAGAACAGGGTGAAAAACTGTTTTTT.